This T cell receptor (beta chain) is from a study of cytomegalovirus exposure and HLA in healthy donors. Study-level findings and limits: Later, TCR association rates were found to vary by HLA locus, highest for DRB1 and lowest for HLA-C.

The CDR3 extends over 14 amino acids. The germline V gene encodes CDR1 KGHSH and CDR2 LQKENI. V was clipped by 3 bases and J by 1 base, with 7 bases between them. This clone was seen more than once but under ten times. Antigen: not known. The sample holds other DNA sequences that translate to the same CDR3. The PCR was carried out with 60 Vbeta primers and 13 Jbeta primers. TCRdb's table, derived via immunoSEQ multiplex PCR, lists solely in-frame clones and lacks some. The sample shows about 210,000 clones, roughly four fifths of them seen only once. Source material: PBMCs. This chain uses TRBV18 with TRBJ1-5; tentative D call: TRBD1 (6 bases). The receptor was derived from a woman in her 50s in good health and CMV-seropositive. The CDR3 spells CASSPGQSNQPQHF. The CDR3 region has the DNA TGTGCCAGCTCACCCGGACAGAGCAATCAGCCCCAGCATTTT.